Included here is one T cell receptor beta chain sequence, with context. These data originate in a study of blood T cell repertoires in COVID-19. Study-wide context: Spain, Italy and the United States supplied samples that represented acute and convalescent COVID-19. T cells, B-cell-depleted T cells, or PBMCs supplied cDNA or gDNA.

Original handling: It was from reference gene primer amplification that nucleated cell counts were estimated. The assay was immunoSEQ multiplex PCR, and TCRdb's table has in-frame clones only and misses some. From that table come the V and J calls and clone size; the DNA was used to work out D and trimming. The table has roughly 130,000 clones, over 65% seen once. V lost 4 bases and J lost 3, with 16 bases in between. Germline-derived CDR1 and CDR2 are SGHRS and YFSETQ. This CDR3 has 15 amino acids. Sequencing was performed on peripheral blood. The chain joins TRBV5-1 to TRBJ1-2; perhaps TRBD1 as D (6 bases). The TCR comes from a woman between 65 and 79 years old with acute or convalescent COVID-19. CDR3: CASSIGTPGYYGYTF. Here the CDR3 DNA reads TGCGCCAGCAGCATCGGGACACCAGGGTACTATGGCTACACCTTC.